The clone carrying this TCR beta chain was detected once. Its antigen is not identified. The method was immunoSEQ multiplex PCR; TCRdb's version includes in-frame clones alone and lacks a portion of them. The table has roughly 180,000 clones, just over 90% seen once. This specimen comes from a study of T cell responses to AZD1222 COVID-19 vaccine. Study outcomes and limitations: Clonal diversity was possibly underestimated, and the donors were mostly white British, with more females.

Samples with a second dose at about 4 or about 12 weeks were pooled together. This specimen consisted of peripheral blood, obtained 28 days after the second AZD1222 dose. The sequence came from an adult who received the AZD1222 COVID-19 vaccine.

The CDR3 DNA sequence: TGTGCCAGCAGTTTGTGGGGGCGGCCCCAGCATTTT. Translating gives CASSLWGRPQHF. The chain is built from TRBV27 and TRBJ1-5, with D maybe TRBD1 (6 bases). Trimming removed 3 bases at V and 9 bases at J, with 9 bases between. The CDR3 has 12 residues. Germline V CDR1 and CDR2: MNHEY, SMNVEV (reference sequence).